This paragraph reports one T cell receptor (beta chain). The antigen is unknown. The treatment denotes: roughly 11-day PBMC culture with coronavirus spike peptide pools or control peptides (ViraFEST assay). Wells contained two million PBMCs each, and these were cultured with 10 IU/ml IL-2 and around 10 ug/ml peptide pools. Cultured CD4+ T cell DNA was sequenced using the Oncomine TCR Beta short-read assay. TCRdb ran MiXCR on the PCR reads and lists one entry per CDR3 protein. The table records around 7,900 distinct CDR3 sequences, roughly 80% of them present only once. The ends were cut back, 1 base at V and 2 bases at J, with 12 bases in the middle. The CDR3 sequence is 15 residues long. Germline V gene data show CDR1 as SEHNR and CDR2 as FQNEAQ (reference sequence). The sample originates from a study of vaccination and CD4 T cells after COVID-19. Study in general: Across the group, participants received two doses of either BNT162b2 or mRNA-1273 vaccine. Between diagnosis and the drawing of post-COVID samples lay a median around 110 days (range 35 to 161).

Study results and limitations: The median count of SARS-CoV-2-reactive clonotypes rose from about 20 to 38, not significantly.

The chain carries TRBV7-9 and TRBJ2-7; D may be TRBD2 (6 bases). The sequence derives from a human donor who had recovered from COVID-19. Sequenced material: CD4+ T cells from blood, cultured in vitro. The CDR3 DNA reads TGTGCCAGCAGCTTAGGGCGGGACCGAACCTACGAGCAGTACTTC. This encodes CASSLGRDRTYEQYF. Based on the CDR3 plus reference TRBV7-9 and TRBJ2-7, the full variable domain is DTGVSQNPRHKITKRGQNVTFRCDPISEHNRLYWYRQTLGQGPEFLTYFQNEAQLEKSRLLSDRFSAERPKGSFSTLEIQRTEQGDSAMYLCASSLGRDRTYEQYFGPGTRLTVT.